Below are 23 T cell receptor beta chains sequenced from a single sample in a study of T cell responses to AZD1222 COVID-19 vaccine (TCRdb year 2021). To prepare the library, the immunoSEQ multiplex PCR assay was applied. TCRdb obtained this table from immuneACCESS and retained in-frame rearrangements with V and J assigned. These tables miss some clones; where compared with another copy, unresolved V genes account for less than half of the shortfall, and the remainder is unexplained. This sample is represented by 110,000 to 150,000 clones; 85% to 95% of them were singletons. The ten biggest clones cover over 7.5% of the sample. This specimen's time point label, per the study, means: baseline before first vaccination. The sequenced sample was peripheral blood, obtained on day 0 of AZD1222 vaccination. These receptor sequences come from an adult in good health.

The chain is built from TRBV5-1 and TRBJ1-2, with 10 nucleotides matching TRBD1. CDR1 SGHRS and CDR2 YFSETQ come from the germline V gene. This CDR3 comprises 14 residues. The J segment lost 8 bases and the V segment lost 0 bases, leaving 4 bases of the junction unmatched. The CDR3 is CASSLEGTGDGYTF. The CDR3 DNA is TGCGCCAGCAGCTTGGAGGGGACAGGGGACGGCTACACCTTC.

V usage is TRBV29-1 and J usage is TRBJ1-2; 7 nucleotides match TRBD1. The germline CDR1 and CDR2 sequences are SQVTM and ANQGSEA. V lost 7 bases to trimming and J lost 6 bases; unmatched junction nucleotides: 8. There are 12 residues in the CDR3. The CDR3 loop is CSARDSSDGYTF. CDR3 coding DNA: TGCAGCGCAAGGGACAGCTCCGATGGCTACACCTTC.

The chain uses TRBV5-1 and TRBJ1-1; D is unclear. Germline loops: CDR1 SGHRS, CDR2 YFSETQ. Trimming took off 0 bases at V and 11 bases at J, with 8 bases between the two ends. The CDR3 extends over 11 amino acids. The CDR3 spells CASSLGMDAFF. The CDR3 DNA reads as TGCGCCAGCAGCTTGGGGATGGATGCTTTCTTT.

V gene TRBV5-1 combines with J gene TRBJ2-3; D unresolved. The V end was cut by 0 bases, the J end by 6 bases, with 11 bases between. The CDR3 is 14 residues long. Germline CDR1 SGHRS, CDR2 YFSETQ. CDR3 sequence (DNA): TGCGCCAGCAGCTTGGGGTGGGGTCCGGATACGCAGTATTTT. As protein: CASSLGWGPDTQYF. The entire variable domain, with the rest obtained from reference TRBV5-1 and TRBJ2-3, is as follows: KAGVTQTPRYLIKTRGQQVTLSCSPISGHRSVSWYQQTPGQGLQFLFEYFSETQRNKGNFPGRFSGRQFSNSRSEMNVSTLELGDSALYLCASSLGWGPDTQYFGPGTRLTVL.

The rearrangement joins TRBV18 to TRBJ2-5; D is unresolved. Per the germline V gene, CDR1 is KGHSH and CDR2 is LQKENI. Trimming cost V 3 bases and J 5 bases, with 10 bases left between them. The CDR3 extends over 13 amino acids. Written as DNA, the CDR3 is TGTGCCAGCTCACCGGACGGTGCCGAGACCCAGTACTTC. This codes for CASSPDGAETQYF.

V usage is TRBV24-1 and J usage is TRBJ2-7, with 9 bases identical to TRBD1. V was clipped by 2 bases and J by 4 bases; unmatched bases: 5. There are 15 residues in the CDR3. CDR1 and CDR2 (germline): KGHDR, SFDVKD. CDR3 amino acids: CATSDSGTGRYEQYF. In nucleotides, the CDR3 is TGTGCCACCAGTGATTCTGGGACAGGGAGGTACGAGCAGTACTTC.

The rearrangement uses TRBV11-3 and TRBJ2-7, with 12 bases identical to TRBD2. Trimming took 2 bases from V and 3 from J; bases not matched to a gene: 14. CDR3 length: 19 residues. CDR1 SGHNT and CDR2 YENEEA come from the germline V gene. Here the CDR3 reads CASSLNFPLAGGRGYEQYF. The CDR3 DNA is TGTGCCAGCAGCTTAAACTTCCCACTAGCGGGGGGCCGAGGCTACGAGCAGTACTTC.

V is TRBV5-1 and J is TRBJ1-1, with TRBD1 identical over 7 bases. After removal of 1 base from V and 5 bases from J, the junction contained 2 bases not matched to a gene. CDR1 SGHRS and CDR2 YFSETQ come from the germline V gene. The CDR3 totals 13 residues. As DNA, the CDR3 is TGCGCCAGCAGCTTGACAGGGGAGACTGAAGCTTTCTTT. It yields the protein CASSLTGETEAFF.

The chain employs TRBV28 and TRBJ1-6; D remains unclear. The V gene's germline CDR1 is MDHEN and CDR2 SYDVKM. This CDR3 spans 13 amino acids. V was shortened by 4 bases and J by 4 bases, with 5 bases between the two germline ends. The CDR3 nucleotides read TGTGCCAGCAGTTCGGGTTATAATTCACCCCTCCACTTT. Translation: CASSSGYNSPLHF.

The gene calls are TRBV11-2 and TRBJ2-1; 7 bases align to TRBD2. The trim removed 5 bases at V and 9 bases at J, leaving 10 bases unmatched. The CDR3 runs 14 residues. Germline V gives CDR1 SGHAT, CDR2 FQNNGV. CDR3 amino acids: CASSVRPGRGEQFF. In nucleotides, the CDR3 is TGTGCCAGCAGCGTACGCCCGGGGAGGGGTGAGCAGTTCTTC.

The rearrangement uses TRBV7-9 and TRBJ2-3; TRBD2 matches 8 bases. The CDR3 length is 15 residues. Germline CDR1 and CDR2: SEHNR and FQNEAQ (reference sequence). Germline trimming cut 0 bases from V and 2 bases from J; bases unmatched to any gene: 1. The CDR3 is CASSLASGDTDTQYF. CDR3 sequence (DNA): TGTGCCAGCAGCTTAGCTAGCGGGGACACAGATACGCAGTATTTT.

The count of this clone is one. Other DNA sequences of this sample code for an identical CDR3. The chain links TRBV19 to TRBJ2-1, with unresolved D. Trimming stripped 4 bases from V and 7 bases from J, with 8 bases between. CDR3 length equals 12 residues. Germline loops: CDR1 LNHDA, CDR2 SQIVND (reference sequence). CDR3 sequence reads: CASSRTANEQFF. The CDR3 DNA reads TGTGCCAGTAGTAGAACAGCAAATGAGCAGTTCTTC.

The chain is built from TRBV7-8 and TRBJ2-5; TRBD1 matches at 8 bases. The CDR3 is made up of 14 amino acids. After removal of 5 bases from V and 3 bases from J, the junction contained 5 bases not matched to a gene. The V gene's germline CDR1 is SGHVS and CDR2 FQNEAQ. The CDR3 DNA is TGTGCCAGCAGCAGACAGGGGATTAAAGAGACCCAGTACTTC. This codes for CASSRQGIKETQYF.

This clone was seen once. The V gene is TRBV3-1 (or the pseudogene TRBV3-2), the J gene TRBJ1-1, with 8 nucleotides matching TRBD1. J gave up 8 bases and V 4 bases, and 9 bases lay outside the gene matches. This CDR3 is 14 amino acids long. Germline V lookup: CDR1 LGHDT, CDR2 YNNKEL (reference sequence). CDR3: CASSRGQGRTEAFF. CDR3 nucleotide sequence: TGTGCCAGCAGCCGAGGACAGGGACGAACAGAAGCTTTCTTT.

This chain connects TRBV6-5 to TRBJ1-2; D may be TRBD1 (6 bases). The CDR3 length is 16 residues. V was trimmed by 0 bases and J by 4 bases, leaving 15 bases between them. Germline-derived CDR1 and CDR2 are MNHEY and SVGAGI. The CDR3 DNA is TGTGCCAGCAGTTACTCTATGTCCAGGGGAGGCTATGGCTACACCTTC. It specifies CASSYSMSRGGYGYTF.

This rearrangement joins TRBV30 to TRBJ2-2; D unclear. Trimming took 5 bases from V and 3 from J, leaving 13 bases between them. The V gene's germline CDR1 is GTSNPN and CDR2 SVGIG (reference sequence). The CDR3 sequence is 14 residues long. The CDR3, as DNA: TGTGCCTGGGGCATCCGACACTACACCGGGGAGCTGTTTTTT. Its translation is CAWGIRHYTGELFF. Drawing the rest from reference TRBV30 and TRBJ2-2, the complete variable domain is SQTIHQWPATLVQPVGSPLSLECTVEGTSNPNLYWYRQAAGRGLQLLFYSVGIGQISSEVPQNLSASRPQDRQFILSSKKLLLSDSGFYLCAWGIRHYTGELFFGEGSRLTVL.

The CDR3 sequence is CASNSDEWGNTEAFF. In DNA, the CDR3 is TGTGCCAGTAACTCAGATGAGTGGGGTAACACTGAAGCTTTCTTT. The rearrangement uses TRBV19 and TRBJ1-1; no reliable D call. Trimming left V 7 bases short and J 2 bases short, with 17 bases between. From germline, CDR1 is LNHDA and CDR2 SQIVND (reference sequence). This CDR3 comprises 15 residues.

The chain employs TRBV9 and TRBJ2-3; D may be TRBD1 (6 bases). CDR1 SGDLS and CDR2 YYNGEE come from the germline V gene. The V end was cut by 6 bases, the J end by 1 base, with 12 bases between. The CDR3 sequence is 14 residues long. The CDR3 loop is CASKQGSGTDTQYF. The CDR3 region has the DNA TGTGCCAGCAAGCAGGGGAGCGGCACAGATACGCAGTATTTT.

Notes on this clone: The sample carries other DNA sequences with the same CDR3. This rearrangement joins TRBV9 to TRBJ2-5; 15 bases agree with TRBD2. After removal of 2 bases from V and 2 bases from J, the junction contained 1 base not matched to a gene. Looked up from germline, CDR1 is SGDLS and CDR2 is YYNGEE. There are 16 residues in the CDR3. CDR3 bases: TGTGCCAGCAGCGTGGGGACTAGCGGGGGGCAAGAGACCCAGTACTTC. Its protein product is CASSVGTSGGQETQYF.

This clone occurred once. The V and J genes are TRBV19 and TRBJ1-5; TRBD1 aligns across 8 bases. This CDR3 contains 16 residues. Germline CDR1 and CDR2: LNHDA and SQIVND (reference sequence). The V gene end was trimmed by 5 bases and the J gene end by 4 bases; junction bases not matched to a gene: 10. The CDR3 DNA sequence: TGTGCCAGTAGTCCGCTGGACAGGGCTGAAAATCAGCCCCAGCATTTT. Protein sequence: CASSPLDRAENQPQHF. The entire variable domain, with the rest obtained from reference TRBV19 and TRBJ1-5, is as follows: DGGITQSPKYLFRKEGQNVTLSCEQNLNHDAMYWYRQDPGQGLRLIYYSQIVNDFQKGDIAEGYSVSREKKESFPLTVTSAQKNPTAFYLCASSPLDRAENQPQHFGDGTRLSIL.

The chain couples TRBV7-9 to TRBJ2-3; D not resolved. V was shortened by 1 base and J by 3 bases, with 11 bases between the two germline ends. This CDR3 has 15 amino acids. The germline CDR1 and CDR2 sequences are SEHNR and FQNEAQ (reference sequence). CDR3: CASSLEGSDTDTQYF. As DNA, the CDR3 is TGTGCCAGCAGCTTAGAAGGTAGTGATACAGATACGCAGTATTTT.

The V call is TRBV3-1 (or the pseudogene TRBV3-2), the J call TRBJ2-7; D might be TRBD1 or TRBD2, each matching 6 bases. Trimming cost V 7 bases and J 3 bases, with 16 bases left between them. The CDR3 spans 14 residues. The V gene's germline CDR1 is LGHDT and CDR2 YNNKEL (reference sequence). In nucleotides, the CDR3 is TGTGCCAGCAACCCCGGGGGCCCCTACTACGAGCAGTACTTC. It is translated as CASNPGGPYYEQYF.

This chain links TRBV15 with TRBJ2-7, with D hard to call. The CDR3 has 12 residues. Trimming stripped 8 bases from V and 1 base from J, with 9 bases between. Germline V gives CDR1 LNHNV, CDR2 YYDKDF (reference sequence). The CDR3, as DNA: TGTGCCACCGGGTCCGCATCCTACGAGCAGTACTTC. Translating gives CATGSASYEQYF.